The clone carrying this T cell receptor beta chain was seen ten or more times. Its antigen is not identified. TCR alpha and beta CDR3 regions were amplified from RNA using iRepertoire nested multiplex PCR. One-step reverse transcription and amplification started from roughly 100-400 ng of tissue mRNA or PBMC total RNA. TCRdb redid the calling of the multiplex PCR reads with MiXCR, one entry per CDR3 protein. The sample yields 90,000 or so distinct CDR3 sequences, approximately 40% seen once. The entry originates in a study of glioma-infiltrating T cells. Study-level points and caveats: Gliomas, especially low-grade, showed above-expected tissue-blood divergence; non-neoplastic patients showed below. Tissue and blood shared very few CDR3 sequences.

The V end lost 1 base, the J end lost 0 bases, and 13 bases lay between the germline ends. CDR1 and CDR2 (germline): SGHNT, YYREEE (reference sequence). The CDR3 contains 16 residues. This TCR derives from a human donor with low-grade glioma or glioblastoma, undergoing nonglioma brain surgery, or in good health (not recorded which). Sequencing used glioma tissue, nonneoplastic brain tissue, or PBMCs (not recorded which). The chain joins TRBV5-4 to TRBJ1-1; D unresolved. The DNA for the CDR3 is TGTGCCAGCAGCTTGTTGGGCAGCTACATGAACACTGAAGCTTTCTTT. This gives the protein CASSLLGSYMNTEAFF.